These 21 T cell receptor beta chains were all obtained from the same sample, sequenced in a study of identical twins. MiXCR was run by TCRdb on the 5' RACE reads, yielding one entry per CDR3 protein. The table records nearly 650,000 distinct CDR3 sequences, 7.1% of them present only once. These records were also assigned to another study, of yellow fever vaccine responses in identical twins.

Material for sequencing was PBMCs. These receptor sequences come from a woman aged 18-29 years in good health.

This clonotype occurred a few times. The rearrangement joins TRBV4-2 to TRBJ2-2; 8 positions match TRBD2. Germline V CDR1 and CDR2: LGHNA, YNFKEQ. The CDR3 extends over 18 amino acids. Trimming took 0 bases from V and 3 from J; bases not matched to a gene: 9. The CDR3 DNA follows: TGTGCCAGCAGCCAAGACCCTAGCGGGTCGGGGGACACCGGGGAGCTGTTTTTT. It yields the protein CASSQDPSGSGDTGELFF.

The V and J genes are TRBV12-3 or TRBV12-4 and TRBJ1-4, with D tentatively TRBD1 (5 bases). This CDR3 is built from 18 residues. Trimming shortened V by 5 bases and J by 0 bases, and 19 bases separated the two germline ends. CDR3 in DNA: TGTGCCAGCAGTCACAGGACAAGAGTTATTGCAACTAATGAAAAACTGTTTTTT. The encoded protein is CASSHRTRVIATNEKLFF.

The chain combines TRBV6-2 or TRBV6-3 with TRBJ2-1; D perhaps matches TRBD2 (5 bases). The V gene lost 0 bases and the J gene lost 7 bases, with 13 bases spanning the gap. From germline, CDR1 is MNHEY and CDR2 SVGEGT. The CDR3 covers 15 residues. CDR3 nucleotide sequence: TGTGCCAGCAGTTACTCGTTGTGGGAGCGTAATGAGCAGTTCTTC. Protein: CASSYSLWERNEQFF.

DNA for the CDR3: TGTGCCAGCAGAATGGGGCTCCAGAACACCGGGGAGCTGTTTTTT. Translation gives CASRMGLQNTGELFF. The V gene is TRBV3-1, the J gene TRBJ2-2; tentatively, D is TRBD1 (5 bases). CDR1 and CDR2 (germline): LGHDT, YNNKEL (reference sequence). CDR3 size: 15 residues. V was shortened by 6 bases and J by 1 base, with 12 bases between the two germline ends.

This clonotype was recorded at least ten times. This chain connects TRBV7-9 to TRBJ1-2; D is perhaps TRBD1 (6 bases). V was trimmed by 7 bases and J by 0 bases, leaving 18 bases between them. This CDR3 is built from 16 residues. Germline CDR1 and CDR2: SEHNR and FQNEAQ (reference sequence). As DNA, the CDR3 is TGTGCCAGCACCACTCCCCGGGGGGCGCCTAACTATGGCTACACCTTC. As protein: CASTTPRGAPNYGYTF.

The sample holds many counts of this clonotype. This rearrangement joins TRBV4-1 to TRBJ1-5, with a possible D match to TRBD1 (6 bases). V was clipped by 0 bases and J by 6 bases, with 15 bases between them. The CDR3 extends over 16 amino acids. Looked up from germline, CDR1 is MGHRA and CDR2 is YSYEKL. The CDR3 DNA reads TGCGCCAGCAGCCAAGATCCATTTGAGGGGGGTCAGCCCCAGCATTTT. As protein: CASSQDPFEGGQPQHF.

The V and J genes are TRBV7-9 and TRBJ2-3; D is undetermined. V was trimmed by 0 bases and J by 4 bases, leaving 5 bases between them. Germline V gene data show CDR1 as SEHNR and CDR2 as FQNEAQ (reference sequence). The CDR3 loop spans 13 amino acids. This CDR3 reads CASSLARADTQYF. DNA for the CDR3: TGTGCCAGCAGCTTAGCCCGCGCAGATACGCAGTATTTT.

DNA of the CDR3: TGCAGTGCTACACTAGCGGGAGAATGGGATACGCAGTATTTT. Its translation is CSATLAGEWDTQYF. The chain recombines TRBV20-1 with TRBJ2-3; 11 nucleotides match TRBD2. The V and J ends lost 4 bases and 6 bases, in that order; junction bases with no gene match: 6. Per the germline V gene, CDR1 is DFQATT and CDR2 is SNEGSKA (reference sequence). The CDR3 runs to 14 residues.

This clonotype was counted many times. J is TRBJ2-3 and V is TRBV20-1; 14 nucleotides agree with TRBD2. This CDR3 is 18 amino acids long. V lost 5 bases, J lost 2 bases, and 12 bases stayed unmatched. From germline, CDR1 is DFQATT and CDR2 SNEGSKA (reference sequence). CDR3 nucleotide sequence: TGCAGTGCTGGAGGGGGACTAGCGGGAGAGGGGTCCACAGATACGCAGTATTTT. Protein: CSAGGGLAGEGSTDTQYF.

This clonotype was counted ten times or more. V gene TRBV25-1 combines with J gene TRBJ2-5; no clear D gene. The germline V gene has CDR1 MGHDK and CDR2 SYGVNS. CDR3 size: 12 residues. V dropped 4 bases and J dropped 4 bases, with 7 bases sitting between them. The CDR3 here is CASSARTETQYF. CDR3 sequence (DNA): TGTGCCAGCAGTGCTAGAACAGAGACCCAGTACTTC.

This clonotype turned up a few times. The V and J genes are TRBV5-1 and TRBJ2-1; TRBD2 aligns across 8 bases. The CDR3 has 15 residues. Per germline, CDR1 SGHRS and CDR2 YFSETQ. V was pared by 0 bases and J by 7 bases, with 6 bases of the junction left unmatched. CDR3 amino acids: CASSLARGLENEQFF. CDR3 DNA: TGCGCCAGCAGCTTGGCGCGGGGACTAGAGAATGAGCAGTTCTTC.

The rearrangement uses TRBV28 and TRBJ2-5; 7 bases are a match to TRBD1. Looked up from germline, CDR1 is MDHEN and CDR2 is SYDVKM. The CDR3 contains 15 residues. The trim removed 5 bases at V and 2 bases at J, leaving 8 bases unmatched. CDR3 in DNA: TGTGCCAGCAGTGCCCTGACAGGGAGTCAAGAGACCCAGTACTTC. It translates to CASSALTGSQETQYF. The full variable domain, with the rest looked up from reference TRBV28 and TRBJ2-5, is DVKVTQSSRYLVKRTGEKVFLECVQDMDHENMFWYRQDPGLGLRLIYFSYDVKMKEKGDIPEGYSVSREKKERFSLILESASTNQTSMYLCASSALTGSQETQYFGPGTRLLVL.

This clonotype was seen repeatedly, ten times or more. The rearrangement joins TRBV15 to TRBJ2-5; D call uncertain. Per germline, CDR1 LNHNV and CDR2 YYDKDF (reference sequence). V was shortened by 3 bases and J by 5 bases, with 13 bases between the two germline ends. The CDR3 sequence is 14 residues long. Here the CDR3 reads CATSRGSQVETQYF. CDR3 coding DNA: TGTGCCACCAGCAGGGGATCTCAGGTTGAGACCCAGTACTTC.

This clonotype showed up just a few times. The V and J genes are TRBV20-1 and TRBJ2-2; 11 bases align to TRBD2. The V segment lost 6 bases and the J segment 0 bases; nucleotides outside the gene matches: 9. CDR1 is DFQATT, CDR2 SNEGSKA, per germline (reference sequence). This CDR3 contains 17 residues. CDR3 residues: CSAKNSGRASNTGELFF. DNA for the CDR3: TGCAGTGCCAAAAATAGCGGGAGGGCCTCGAACACCGGGGAGCTGTTTTTT.

This clonotype was recorded at least ten times. The rearrangement links TRBV14 to TRBJ2-3; TRBD2 matches at 10 bases. The length of the CDR3 is 17 residues. V lost 1 base, J lost 0 bases, and 4 bases stayed unmatched. The germline V gene has CDR1 SGHDN and CDR2 FVKESK. The CDR3 reads CASSQVLAGTSTDTQYF. CDR3 DNA sequence: TGTGCCAGCAGCCAAGTACTAGCGGGGACTAGCACAGATACGCAGTATTTT.

This clonotype occurred a few times. This rearrangement joins TRBV27 to TRBJ2-7; 13 nucleotides agree with TRBD2. The CDR3 length is 15 residues. The ends lost 6 bases at V and 4 bases at J; junction bases unmatched: 6. Germline CDR1 reads MNHEY; CDR2 reads SMNVEV (reference sequence). CDR3 DNA: TGTGCCAGCAGCTTGGGGACTAGCGGGATGTACGAGCAGTACTTC. Translation gives CASSLGTSGMYEQYF.

The rearrangement joins TRBV7-9 to TRBJ2-5; D perhaps matches TRBD2 (6 bases). Trimming cost V 6 bases and J 5 bases, with 19 bases left between them. The CDR3 spans 15 residues. Germline assignment: CDR1 SEHNR and CDR2 FQNEAQ (reference sequence). DNA for the CDR3: TGTGCCAGCAGTCCAAGAGGTGGCGGGATGGAGACCCAGTACTTC. Residues: CASSPRGGGMETQYF. The variable domain in full, completed from reference TRBV7-9 and TRBJ2-5, reads DTGVSQNPRHKITKRGQNVTFRCDPISEHNRLYWYRQTLGQGPEFLTYFQNEAQLEKSRLLSDRFSAERPKGSFSTLEIQRTEQGDSAMYLCASSPRGGGMETQYFGPGTRLLVL.

The table lists this clonotype with a few counts. V is TRBV2 and J is TRBJ2-2, with TRBD2 identical over 9 bases. Germline CDR1 reads SNHLY; CDR2 reads FYNNEI. The CDR3 has 15 amino acids. The trim removed 8 bases at V and 3 bases at J, leaving 7 bases unmatched. CDR3 sequence: CASSRLAAYTGELFF. The DNA for the CDR3 is TGTGCCAGCTCGCGACTAGCGGCTTACACCGGGGAGCTGTTTTTT.

The chain links TRBV4-2 to TRBJ1-1; no firm D call. Trimming took off 4 bases at V and 5 bases at J, with 14 bases between the two ends. There are 14 residues in the CDR3. The germline V gene encodes CDR1 LGHNA and CDR2 YNFKEQ. The CDR3: CASSPAEPGTEAFF. Here the CDR3 DNA reads TGTGCCAGCAGCCCAGCGGAACCGGGGACTGAAGCTTTCTTT.

This clonotype was counted a few times. The chain uses TRBV20-1 and TRBJ2-7; TRBD1 agrees at 9 bases. The CDR3 is 13 amino acids. V dropped 1 base and J dropped 5; count of bases not matched to a gene: 3. CDR1 is DFQATT and CDR2 is SNEGSKA in the germline V gene (reference sequence). The CDR3 is CSARAGTGNEQYF. CDR3 nucleotides: TGCAGTGCTAGAGCCGGGACAGGGAACGAGCAGTACTTC.

The sample holds a few counts of this clonotype. The genes are TRBV4-1 and TRBJ2-1; D is unclear. Germline V gene lookup returns CDR1 MGHRA and CDR2 YSYEKL. The CDR3 has 16 residues. V lost 0 bases to trimming and J lost 6 bases, with 15 bases between them. The CDR3 region is CASSQDHQVPINEQFF. CDR3 sequence (DNA): TGCGCCAGCAGCCAAGATCACCAAGTCCCCATCAATGAGCAGTTCTTC.